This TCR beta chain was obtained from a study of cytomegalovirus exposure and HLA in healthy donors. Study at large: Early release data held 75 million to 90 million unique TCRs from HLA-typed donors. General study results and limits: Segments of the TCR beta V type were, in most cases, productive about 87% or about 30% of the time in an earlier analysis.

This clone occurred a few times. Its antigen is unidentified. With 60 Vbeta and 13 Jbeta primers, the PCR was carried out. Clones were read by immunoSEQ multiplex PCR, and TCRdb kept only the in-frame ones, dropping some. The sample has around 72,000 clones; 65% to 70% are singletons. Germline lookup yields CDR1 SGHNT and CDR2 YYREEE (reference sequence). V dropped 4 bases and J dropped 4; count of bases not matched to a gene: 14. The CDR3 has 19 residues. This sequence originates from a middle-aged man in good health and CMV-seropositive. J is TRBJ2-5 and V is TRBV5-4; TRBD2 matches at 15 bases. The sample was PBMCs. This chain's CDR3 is CASSAGLAGGLRSAETQYF. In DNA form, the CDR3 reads TGTGCCAGCAGCGCCGGACTAGCGGGGGGGCTACGTTCGGCAGAGACCCAGTACTTC.